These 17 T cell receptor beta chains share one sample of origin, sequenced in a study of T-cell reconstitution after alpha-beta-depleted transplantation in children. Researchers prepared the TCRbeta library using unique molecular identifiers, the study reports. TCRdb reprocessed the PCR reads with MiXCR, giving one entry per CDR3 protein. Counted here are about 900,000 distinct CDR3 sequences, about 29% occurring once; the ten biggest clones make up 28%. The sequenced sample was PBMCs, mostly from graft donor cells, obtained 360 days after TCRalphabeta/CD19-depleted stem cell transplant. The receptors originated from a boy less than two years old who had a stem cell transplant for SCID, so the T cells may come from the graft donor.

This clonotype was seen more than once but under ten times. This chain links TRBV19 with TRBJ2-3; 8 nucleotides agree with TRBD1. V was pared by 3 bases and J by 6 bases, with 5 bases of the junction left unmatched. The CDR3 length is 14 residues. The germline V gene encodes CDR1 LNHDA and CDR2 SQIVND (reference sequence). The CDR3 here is CASSMRQGADTQYF. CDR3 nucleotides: TGTGCCAGTAGTATGAGGCAGGGGGCTGATACGCAGTATTTT.

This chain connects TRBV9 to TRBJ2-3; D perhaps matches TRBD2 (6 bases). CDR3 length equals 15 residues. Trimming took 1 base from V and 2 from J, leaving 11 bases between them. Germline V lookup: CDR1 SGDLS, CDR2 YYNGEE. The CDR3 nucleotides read TGTGCCAGCAGCGTATCGTGGGGGGACACAGATACGCAGTATTTT. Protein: CASSVSWGDTDTQYF.

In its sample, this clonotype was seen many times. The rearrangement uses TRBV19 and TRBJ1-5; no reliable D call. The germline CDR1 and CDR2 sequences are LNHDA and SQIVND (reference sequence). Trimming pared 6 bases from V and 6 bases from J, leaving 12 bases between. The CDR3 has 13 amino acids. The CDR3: CASSLTGGQPQHF. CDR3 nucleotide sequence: TGTGCCAGTAGCCTCACCGGCGGTCAGCCCCAGCATTTT.

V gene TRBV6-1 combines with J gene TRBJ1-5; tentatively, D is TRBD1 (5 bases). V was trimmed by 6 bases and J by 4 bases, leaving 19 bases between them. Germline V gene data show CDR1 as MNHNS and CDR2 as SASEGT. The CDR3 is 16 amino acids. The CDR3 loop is CASRVRQGAPNQPQHF. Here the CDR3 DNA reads TGTGCCAGCAGGGTAAGGCAGGGCGCACCAAATCAGCCCCAGCATTTT.

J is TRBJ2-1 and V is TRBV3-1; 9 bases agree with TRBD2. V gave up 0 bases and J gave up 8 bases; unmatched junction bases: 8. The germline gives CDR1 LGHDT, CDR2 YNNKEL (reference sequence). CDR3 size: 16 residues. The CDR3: CASSQEGLAPFDEQFF. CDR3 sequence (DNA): TGTGCCAGCAGCCAAGAGGGACTAGCCCCTTTCGATGAGCAGTTCTTC.

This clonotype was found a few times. DNA of the CDR3: TGCGCCAGCAGCTTAGGGTTACAGGGTTTTCATGAGGAGCTGTTTTTT. Translated: CASSLGLQGFHEELFF. This chain links TRBV5-1 with TRBJ2-2, with a tentative D call TRBD1 (6 bases). Trimming removed 2 bases from V and 10 bases from J, with 21 bases in between. This CDR3 contains 16 residues. The germline V gene has CDR1 SGHRS and CDR2 YFSETQ.

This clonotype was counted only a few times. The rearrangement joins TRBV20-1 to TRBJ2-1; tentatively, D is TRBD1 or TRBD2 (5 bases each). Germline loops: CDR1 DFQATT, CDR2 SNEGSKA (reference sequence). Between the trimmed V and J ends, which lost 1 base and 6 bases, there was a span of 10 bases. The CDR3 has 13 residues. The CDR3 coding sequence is TGCAGTGCTAGAGGGCCCGGGACCAATGAGCAGTTCTTC. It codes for CSARGPGTNEQFF.

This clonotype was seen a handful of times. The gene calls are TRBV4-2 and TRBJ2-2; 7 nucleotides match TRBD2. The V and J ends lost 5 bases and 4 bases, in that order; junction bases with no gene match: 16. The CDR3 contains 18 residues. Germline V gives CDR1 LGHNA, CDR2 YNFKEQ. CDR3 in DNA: TGTGCCAGCAGCTCAAGTTACGTACTAGCGCGCACCACCGGGGAGCTGTTTTTT. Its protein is CASSSSYVLARTTGELFF.

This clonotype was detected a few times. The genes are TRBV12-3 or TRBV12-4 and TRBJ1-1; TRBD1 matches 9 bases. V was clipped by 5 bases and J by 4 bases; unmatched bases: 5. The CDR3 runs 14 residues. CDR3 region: CASSPRTGVTEAFF. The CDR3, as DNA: TGTGCCAGCAGTCCCCGGACAGGGGTCACTGAAGCTTTCTTT.

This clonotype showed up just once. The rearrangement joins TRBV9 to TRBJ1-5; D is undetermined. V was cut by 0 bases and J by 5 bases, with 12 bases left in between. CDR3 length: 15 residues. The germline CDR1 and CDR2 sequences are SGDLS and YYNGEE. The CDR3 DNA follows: TGTGCCAGCAGCGTAGGGGCAGGCGGAGATCAGCCCCAGCATTTT. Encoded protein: CASSVGAGGDQPQHF.

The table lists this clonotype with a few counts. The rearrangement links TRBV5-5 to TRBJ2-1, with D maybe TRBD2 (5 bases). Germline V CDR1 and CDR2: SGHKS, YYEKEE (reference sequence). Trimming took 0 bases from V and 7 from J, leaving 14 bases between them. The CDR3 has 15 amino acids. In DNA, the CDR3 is TGTGCCAGCAGCTTGGTCAGCGGCAGGATGAATGAGCAGTTCTTC. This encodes CASSLVSGRMNEQFF. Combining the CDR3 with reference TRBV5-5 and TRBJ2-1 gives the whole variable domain DAGVTQSPTHLIKTRGQQVTLRCSPISGHKSVSWYQQVLGQGPQFIFQYYEKEERGRGNFPDRFSARQFPNYSSELNVNALLLGDSALYLCASSLVSGRMNEQFFGPGTRLTVL.

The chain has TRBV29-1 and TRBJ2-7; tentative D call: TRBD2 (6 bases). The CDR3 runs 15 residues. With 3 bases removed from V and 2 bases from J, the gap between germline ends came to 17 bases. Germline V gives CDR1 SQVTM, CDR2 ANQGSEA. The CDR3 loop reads CSVEGESGQTYEQYF. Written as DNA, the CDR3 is TGCAGCGTTGAGGGGGAAAGCGGGCAGACCTACGAGCAGTACTTC.

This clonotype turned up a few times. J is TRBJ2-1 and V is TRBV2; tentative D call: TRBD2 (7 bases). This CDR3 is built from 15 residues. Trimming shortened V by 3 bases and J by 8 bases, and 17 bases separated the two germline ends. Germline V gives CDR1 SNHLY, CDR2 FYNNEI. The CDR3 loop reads CASSEEGGPFYEQFF. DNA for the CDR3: TGTGCCAGCAGTGAGGAGGGGGGGCCTTTTTATGAGCAGTTCTTC.

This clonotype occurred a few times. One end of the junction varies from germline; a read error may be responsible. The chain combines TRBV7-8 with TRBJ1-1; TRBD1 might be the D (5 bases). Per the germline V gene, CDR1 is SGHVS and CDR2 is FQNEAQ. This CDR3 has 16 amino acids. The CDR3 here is CASSLAGRIMNTEAFF. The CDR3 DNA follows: TGTGCCAGCAGCCTAGCGGGACGGATCATGAACACTGAAGCTTTCTTT.

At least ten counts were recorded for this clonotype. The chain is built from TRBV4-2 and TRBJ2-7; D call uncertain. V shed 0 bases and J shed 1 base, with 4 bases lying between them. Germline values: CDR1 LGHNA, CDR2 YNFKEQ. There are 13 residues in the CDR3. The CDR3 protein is CASSQDISYEQYF. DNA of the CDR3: TGTGCCAGCAGCCAAGACATTTCCTACGAGCAGTACTTC.

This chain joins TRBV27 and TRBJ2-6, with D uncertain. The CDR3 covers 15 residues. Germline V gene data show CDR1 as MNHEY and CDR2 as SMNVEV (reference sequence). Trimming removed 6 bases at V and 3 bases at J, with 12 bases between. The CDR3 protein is CASRADMLGANVLTF. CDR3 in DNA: TGTGCCAGCAGAGCTGACATGCTTGGGGCCAACGTCCTGACTTTC.

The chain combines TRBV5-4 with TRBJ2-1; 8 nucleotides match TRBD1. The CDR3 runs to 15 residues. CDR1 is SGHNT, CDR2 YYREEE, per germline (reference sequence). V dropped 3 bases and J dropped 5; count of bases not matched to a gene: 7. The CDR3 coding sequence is TGTGCCAGCAGCTCTCGACAGGGGCGGAACAATGAGCAGTTCTTC. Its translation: CASSSRQGRNNEQFF.